The clone carrying this T cell receptor beta chain was counted only a few times. Its antigen is currently unknown. 60 Vbeta and 13 Jbeta primers were used in PCR. Measured with immunoSEQ multiplex PCR; TCRdb has only the in-frame clones, and not every one. This sample has 150,000 to 200,000 clones, with about 9.4% found just once. Germline V CDR1 and CDR2: LNHDA, SQIVND (reference sequence). The ends lost 7 bases at V and 6 bases at J; junction bases unmatched: 18. The CDR3 sequence is 17 residues long. This sample is part of a study of cytomegalovirus exposure and HLA in healthy donors. About the research overall: Earlier sequencing of some 190 million T cells yielded about 120 million unique TCR beta sequences.

Findings and limits, study-wide: The authors enumerated 150 to 200 TCR beta chains as linked to cytomegalovirus. Researchers reportedly found TCR beta sequences accurately predicted most subjects' HLA-A and HLA-B alleles.

The sequence was obtained from a woman aged 25 to 39 in good health and CMV-seropositive. The rearrangement links TRBV19 to TRBJ2-1; 7 bases align to TRBD2. The source material was PBMCs. The CDR3 coding sequence is TGTGCCAGTAAGGGTCCCCGACTAGCCTTCAAGAGCAATGAGCAGTTCTTC. Protein sequence: CASKGPRLAFKSNEQFF.